The text below deals with one T cell receptor beta chain. The sample is drawn from a study of blood T cell repertoires in COVID-19. Authors' analysis steps: Reference gene primer amplification gave estimated nucleated cell counts. The repertoire was sequenced with immunoSEQ multiplex PCR; TCRdb's copy has only in-frame clones and lacks some. That table is the source of V, J and clone size, and D and trimming were worked out from the DNA. The sample lists 170,000 or so clones; about 83% were seen once. Trimming removed 6 bases at V and 2 bases at J, with 13 bases between. The CDR3 totals 14 residues. From germline, CDR1 is MNHEY and CDR2 SVGAGI.

This receptor was identified in a woman younger than 35 who had recovered from COVID-19. The chain links TRBV6-5 to TRBJ1-2; D gene uncertain. Material for sequencing was peripheral blood. CDR3 in DNA: TGTGCCAGCAGCTCTTTAGACTTAAACTATGGCTACACCTTC. Translating gives CASSSLDLNYGYTF.